A selection of T cell receptor beta chains follows, all from one sample in a study of T-cell reconstitution after alpha-beta-depleted transplantation in children. Using its own MiXCR run on the PCR reads, TCRdb lists one record per CDR3 protein. The table shows roughly 400,000 distinct CDR3 sequences, with over 40% occurring only once. The sample here was PBMCs, taken before TCRalphabeta/CD19-depleted stem cell transplant. The receptors stem from a girl aged 2 to 10 with aplastic anemia, due to receive a stem cell transplant. Both conserved end residues are part of each CDR3. D genes are given only for firm matches. Rows may omit the clone size; those that give it use once, few, many or a size class.

D gene: NA; J gene: TRBJ2-3; clone size: few; V gene: TRBV4-2; CDR3 length: 14; CDR3 protein: CASSQAGSTDTQYF; CDR3 DNA: TGTGCCAGCAGCCAAGCCGGGAGCACAGATACGCAGTATTTT
D gene: TRBD1; J gene: TRBJ1-2; clone size: NA; V gene: TRBV5-1; CDR3 length: 16; CDR3 protein: CASSPATGQGNYGYTF; CDR3 DNA: TGCGCCAGCAGCCCGGCGACCGGACAGGGGAACTATGGCTACACCTTC
D gene: NA; J gene: TRBJ2-3; clone size: NA; V gene: TRBV20-1; CDR3 length: 14; CDR3 protein: CSARVKLGTDTQYF; CDR3 DNA: TGCAGTGCTAGGGTCAAACTGGGCACAGATACGCAGTATTTT
D gene: NA; J gene: TRBJ2-7; clone size: few; V gene: TRBV20-1; CDR3 length: 16; CDR3 protein: CSARAATTDLVGEQYF; CDR3 DNA: TGCAGTGCTAGAGCCGCGACGACAGATCTAGTGGGCGAGCAGTACTTC
D gene: NA; J gene: TRBJ1-1; clone size: NA; V gene: TRBV7-9; CDR3 length: 16; CDR3 protein: CASSSNRGAKNTEAFF; CDR3 DNA: TGTGCCAGCAGCTCTAATCGGGGGGCTAAGAACACTGAAGCTTTCTTT
D gene: NA; J gene: TRBJ2-1; clone size: NA; V gene: TRBV5-1; CDR3 length: 14; CDR3 protein: CASSTGSSYNEQFF; CDR3 DNA: TGCGCCAGCAGTACAGGGAGCTCCTACAATGAGCAGTTCTTC
D gene: TRBD2; J gene: TRBJ2-3; clone size: NA; V gene: TRBV6-5; CDR3 length: 15; CDR3 protein: CASSYERGDLDTQYF; CDR3 DNA: TGTGCCAGCAGTTACGAGCGGGGGGATCTAGATACGCAGTATTTT
D gene: NA; J gene: TRBJ2-7; clone size: many; V gene: TRBV7-2; CDR3 length: 15; CDR3 protein: CASSLVSRQLYEQYF; CDR3 DNA: TGTGCCAGCAGCTTAGTCTCGAGACAACTCTACGAGCAGTACTTC
D gene: NA; J gene: TRBJ2-2; clone size: NA; V gene: TRBV7-7; CDR3 length: 15; CDR3 protein: CASSLGPQDTGELFF; CDR3 DNA: TGTGCCAGCAGCTTAGGTCCCCAAGACACCGGGGAGCTGTTTTTT
D gene: TRBD2; J gene: TRBJ2-7; clone size: NA; V gene: TRBV29-1; CDR3 length: 14; CDR3 protein: CSYGTSGRSHEQYF; CDR3 DNA: TGCAGCTACGGGACTAGCGGGAGATCCCACGAGCAGTACTTC
D gene: NA; J gene: TRBJ1-3; clone size: NA; V gene: TRBV29-1; CDR3 length: 13; CDR3 protein: CSGRRTAGDTIYF; CDR3 DNA: TGCAGCGGGAGAAGGACGGCGGGGGACACCATATATTTT
D gene: NA; J gene: TRBJ1-1; clone size: NA; V gene: TRBV5-4; CDR3 length: 15; CDR3 protein: CASSLGLGGVTEAFF; CDR3 DNA: TGTGCCAGCAGCTTGGGCCTCGGAGGCGTGACTGAAGCTTTCTTT
D gene: NA; J gene: TRBJ2-5; clone size: NA; V gene: TRBV20-1; CDR3 length: 13; CDR3 protein: CSALWTRQETQYF; CDR3 DNA: TGCAGTGCCCTTTGGACTCGCCAAGAGACCCAGTACTTC
D gene: TRBD2; J gene: TRBJ2-1; clone size: NA; V gene: TRBV29-1; CDR3 length: 17; CDR3 protein: CSVEVLAGVRSYNEQFF; CDR3 DNA: TGCAGCGTTGAGGTACTAGCGGGAGTTCGTTCCTACAATGAGCAGTTCTTC
D gene: NA; J gene: TRBJ1-2; clone size: NA; V gene: TRBV9; CDR3 length: 12; CDR3 protein: CASSADSYGYTF; CDR3 DNA: TGTGCCAGCAGCGCTGACAGTTATGGCTACACCTTC